This T cell receptor beta chain was captured in a study of cytomegalovirus exposure and HLA in healthy donors. Study information: In terms of ancestry, the Caucasian-associated cluster contained about four fifths of the 398 genotyped donors.

Primers included in the PCR were 60 Vbeta and 13 Jbeta primers. Profiled with immunoSEQ multiplex PCR; TCRdb holds only in-frame clones, not every one. The sample shows 150,000 to 200,000 clones, roughly 80% of them seen only once. The V gene end was trimmed by 6 bases and the J gene end by 5 bases; junction bases not matched to a gene: 6. Germline V lookup: CDR1 KGHSH, CDR2 LQKENI. CDR3 length: 14 residues. Findings and limits, study-wide: The Asian-associated ancestry cluster reportedly had fewer N-insertions than the 666-donor mean in a later analysis. An analysis that came later showed most CMV-associated TCR beta chains appearing HLA-restricted.

Worth noting for this clone: Its target is unknown.

Sequenced: PBMCs. This clonotype was sampled from a girl aged 2 to 10 in good health and CMV-seropositive. The chain recombines TRBV18 with TRBJ2-3, with 9 bases lining up with TRBD2. This chain's CDR3 is CASSPSGKRDTQYF. The CDR3 bases are TGTGCCAGCTCCCCTAGCGGGAAAAGAGATACGCAGTATTTT.